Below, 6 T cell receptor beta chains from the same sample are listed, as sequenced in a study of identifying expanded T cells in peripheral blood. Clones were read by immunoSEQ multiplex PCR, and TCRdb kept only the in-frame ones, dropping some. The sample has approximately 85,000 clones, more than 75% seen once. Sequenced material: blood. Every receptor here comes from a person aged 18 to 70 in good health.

CDR3: CASTLPLGGLEGYTF. The CDR3 bases are TGTGCCAGCACCTTACCCCTGGGGGGACTGGAAGGCTACACCTTC. The rearrangement uses TRBV28 and TRBJ1-2, with D possibly matching TRBD1 (5 bases). Germline loops: CDR1 MDHEN, CDR2 SYDVKM. The CDR3 is 15 residues long. Trimming shortened V by 7 bases and J by 8 bases, and 23 bases separated the two germline ends.

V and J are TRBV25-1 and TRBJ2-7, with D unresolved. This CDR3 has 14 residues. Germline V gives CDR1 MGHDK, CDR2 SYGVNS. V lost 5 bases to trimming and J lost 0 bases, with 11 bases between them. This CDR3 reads CASSKTTFSYEQYF. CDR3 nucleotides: TGTGCCAGCAGTAAGACAACCTTCTCCTACGAGCAGTACTTC.

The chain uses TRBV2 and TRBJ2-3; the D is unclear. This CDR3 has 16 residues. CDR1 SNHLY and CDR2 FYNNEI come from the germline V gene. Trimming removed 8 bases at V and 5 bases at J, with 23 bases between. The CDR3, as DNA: TGTGCCAGCCCCCGTCCGATGAGACTTTTGGGAGATACGCAGTATTTT. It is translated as CASPRPMRLLGDTQYF.

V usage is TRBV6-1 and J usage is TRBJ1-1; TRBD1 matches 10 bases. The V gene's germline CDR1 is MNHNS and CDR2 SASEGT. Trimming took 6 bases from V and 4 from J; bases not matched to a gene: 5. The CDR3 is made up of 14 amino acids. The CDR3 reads CASRGGQGVTEAFF. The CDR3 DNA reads TGTGCCAGCAGGGGAGGACAGGGGGTCACTGAAGCTTTCTTT.

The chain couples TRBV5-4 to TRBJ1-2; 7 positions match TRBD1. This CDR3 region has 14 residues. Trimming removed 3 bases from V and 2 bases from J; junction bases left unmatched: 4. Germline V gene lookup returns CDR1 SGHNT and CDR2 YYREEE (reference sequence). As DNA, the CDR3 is TGTGCCAGCAGCTCCGAACAGGGGAACTATGGCTACACCTTC. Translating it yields CASSSEQGNYGYTF.

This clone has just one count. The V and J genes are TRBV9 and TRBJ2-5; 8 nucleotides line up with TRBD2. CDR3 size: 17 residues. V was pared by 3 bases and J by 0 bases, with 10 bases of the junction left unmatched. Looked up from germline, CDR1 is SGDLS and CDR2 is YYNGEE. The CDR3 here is CASSAPRRREDQETQYF. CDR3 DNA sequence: TGTGCCAGCAGCGCCCCAAGGAGGCGGGAGGACCAAGAGACCCAGTACTTC.